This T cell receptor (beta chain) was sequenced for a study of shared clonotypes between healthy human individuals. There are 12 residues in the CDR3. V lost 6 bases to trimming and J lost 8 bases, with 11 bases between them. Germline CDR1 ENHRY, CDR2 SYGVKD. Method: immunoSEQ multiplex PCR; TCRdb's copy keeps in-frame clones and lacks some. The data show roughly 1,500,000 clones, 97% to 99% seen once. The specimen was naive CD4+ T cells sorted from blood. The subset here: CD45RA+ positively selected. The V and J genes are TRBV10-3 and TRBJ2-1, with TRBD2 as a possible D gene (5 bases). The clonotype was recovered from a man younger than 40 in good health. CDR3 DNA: TGTGCCATCAGGACCGCGGGCCATGAGCAGTTCTTC. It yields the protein CAIRTAGHEQFF.